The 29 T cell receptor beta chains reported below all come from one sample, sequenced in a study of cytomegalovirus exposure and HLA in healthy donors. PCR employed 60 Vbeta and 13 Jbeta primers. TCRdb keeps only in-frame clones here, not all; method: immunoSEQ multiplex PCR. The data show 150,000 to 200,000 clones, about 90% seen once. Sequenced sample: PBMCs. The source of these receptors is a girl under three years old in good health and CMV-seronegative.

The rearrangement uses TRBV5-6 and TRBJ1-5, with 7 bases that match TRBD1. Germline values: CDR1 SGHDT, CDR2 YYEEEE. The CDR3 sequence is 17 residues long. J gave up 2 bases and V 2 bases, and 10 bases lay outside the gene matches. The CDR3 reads CASSFSLDRAGNQPQHF. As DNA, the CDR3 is TGTGCCAGCAGCTTCAGCCTTGACAGGGCAGGCAATCAGCCCCAGCATTTT.

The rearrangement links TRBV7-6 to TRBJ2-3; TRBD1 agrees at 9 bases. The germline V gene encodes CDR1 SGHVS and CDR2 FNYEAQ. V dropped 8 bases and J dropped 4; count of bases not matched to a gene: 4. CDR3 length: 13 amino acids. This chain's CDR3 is CASRDRVSDTQYF. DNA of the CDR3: TGTGCCAGCCGGGACAGGGTTTCAGATACGCAGTATTTT. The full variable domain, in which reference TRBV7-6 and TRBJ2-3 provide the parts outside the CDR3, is GAGVSQSPRYKVTKRGQDVALRCDPISGHVSLYWYRQALGQGPEFLTYFNYEAQQDKSGLPNDRFSAERPEGSISTLTIQRTEQRDSAMYRCASRDRVSDTQYFGPGTRLTVL.

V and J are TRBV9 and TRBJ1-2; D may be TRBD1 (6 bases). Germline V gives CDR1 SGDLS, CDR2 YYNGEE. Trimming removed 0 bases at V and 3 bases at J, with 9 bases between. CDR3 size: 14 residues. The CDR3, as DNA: TGTGCCAGCAGCGTAGGAGGGGGAGACTATGGCTACACCTTC. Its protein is CASSVGGGDYGYTF.

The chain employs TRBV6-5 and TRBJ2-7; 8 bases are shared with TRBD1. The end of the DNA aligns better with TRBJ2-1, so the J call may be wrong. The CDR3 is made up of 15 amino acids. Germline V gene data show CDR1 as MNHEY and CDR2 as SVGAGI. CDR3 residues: CASSYLDRGRDEQFF. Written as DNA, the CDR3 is TGTGCCAGCAGTTACCTTGACAGGGGTAGGGATGAGCAGTTCTTC.

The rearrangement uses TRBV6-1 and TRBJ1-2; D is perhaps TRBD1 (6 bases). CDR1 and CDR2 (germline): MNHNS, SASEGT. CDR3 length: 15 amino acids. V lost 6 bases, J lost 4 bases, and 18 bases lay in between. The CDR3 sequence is CASSPDRTRGYGYTF. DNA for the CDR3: TGTGCCAGCAGCCCCGACAGGACCCGGGGCTATGGCTACACCTTC.

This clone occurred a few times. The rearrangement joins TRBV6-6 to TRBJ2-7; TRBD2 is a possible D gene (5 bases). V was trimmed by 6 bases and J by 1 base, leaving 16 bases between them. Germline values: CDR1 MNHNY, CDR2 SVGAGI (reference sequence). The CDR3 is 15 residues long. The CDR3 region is CASRLSTRASYEQYF. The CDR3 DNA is TGTGCCAGCAGACTGTCAACGAGGGCTTCCTACGAGCAGTACTTC.

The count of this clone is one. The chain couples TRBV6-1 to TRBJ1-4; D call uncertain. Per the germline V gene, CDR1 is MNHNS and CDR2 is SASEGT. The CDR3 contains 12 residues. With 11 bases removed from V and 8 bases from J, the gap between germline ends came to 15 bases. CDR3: CAGRGFKEKLFF. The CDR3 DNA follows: TGTGCCGGTCGCGGGTTTAAAGAAAAACTGTTTTTT.

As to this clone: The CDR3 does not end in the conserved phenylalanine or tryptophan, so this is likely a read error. The CDR3 coding sequence is TGCGCCAGCAGCTCGAATCAAGCGACTGAAGCTTTCCTT. Translating it yields CASSSNQATEAFL. The V and J genes are TRBV5-1 and TRBJ1-1; no reliable D call. This CDR3 has 13 amino acids. In germline, CDR1 is SGHRS, CDR2 YFSETQ. The V end was cut by 3 bases, the J end by 5 bases, with 11 bases between.

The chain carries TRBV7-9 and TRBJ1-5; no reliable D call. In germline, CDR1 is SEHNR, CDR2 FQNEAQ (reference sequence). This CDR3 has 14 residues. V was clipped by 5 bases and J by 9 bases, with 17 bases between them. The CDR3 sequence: CASSPRTRPGPQHF. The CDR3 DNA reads TGTGCCAGCAGCCCCCGGACTCGGCCCGGGCCCCAGCATTTT. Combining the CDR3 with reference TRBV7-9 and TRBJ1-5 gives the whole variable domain DTGVSQNPRHKITKRGQNVTFRCDPISEHNRLYWYRQTLGQGPEFLTYFQNEAQLEKSRLLSDRFSAERPKGSFSTLEIQRTEQGDSAMYLCASSPRTRPGPQHFGDGTRLSIL.

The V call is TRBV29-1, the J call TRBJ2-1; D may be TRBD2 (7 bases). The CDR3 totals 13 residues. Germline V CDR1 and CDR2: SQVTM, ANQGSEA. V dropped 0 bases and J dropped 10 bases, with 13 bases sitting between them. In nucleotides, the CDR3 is TGCAGCGTTGAAGAGGGAGGGGGTATCGAGCAGTTCTTC. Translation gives CSVEEGGGIEQFF.

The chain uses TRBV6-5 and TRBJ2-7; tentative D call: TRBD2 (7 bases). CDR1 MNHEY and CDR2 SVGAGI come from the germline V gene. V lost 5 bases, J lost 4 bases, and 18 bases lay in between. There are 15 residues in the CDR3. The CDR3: CASSASGAGVYEQYF. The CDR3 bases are TGTGCCAGCAGTGCCTCAGGGGCGGGGGTATACGAGCAGTACTTC.

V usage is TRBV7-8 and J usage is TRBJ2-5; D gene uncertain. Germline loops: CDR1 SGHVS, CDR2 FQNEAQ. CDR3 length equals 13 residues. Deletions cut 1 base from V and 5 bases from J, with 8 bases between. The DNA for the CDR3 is TGTGCCAGCAGCTTAGGAGCGTGGGAGACCCAGTACTTC. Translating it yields CASSLGAWETQYF.

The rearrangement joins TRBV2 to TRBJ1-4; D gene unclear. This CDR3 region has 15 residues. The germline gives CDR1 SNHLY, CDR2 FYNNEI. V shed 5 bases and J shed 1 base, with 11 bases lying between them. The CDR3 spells CASSRMGGTNEKLFF. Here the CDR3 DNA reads TGTGCCAGCAGTCGGATGGGAGGAACTAATGAAAAACTGTTTTTT.

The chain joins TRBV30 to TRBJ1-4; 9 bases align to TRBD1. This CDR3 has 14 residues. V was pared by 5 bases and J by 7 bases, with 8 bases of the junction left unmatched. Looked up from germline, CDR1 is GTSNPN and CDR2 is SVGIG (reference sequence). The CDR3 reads CAWGPGQGVEKLFF. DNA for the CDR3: TGTGCCTGGGGCCCGGGACAGGGTGTTGAAAAACTGTTTTTT. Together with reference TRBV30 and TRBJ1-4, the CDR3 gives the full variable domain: SQTIHQWPATLVQPVGSPLSLECTVEGTSNPNLYWYRQAAGRGLQLLFYSVGIGQISSEVPQNLSASRPQDRQFILSSKKLLLSDSGFYLCAWGPGQGVEKLFFGSGTQLSVL.

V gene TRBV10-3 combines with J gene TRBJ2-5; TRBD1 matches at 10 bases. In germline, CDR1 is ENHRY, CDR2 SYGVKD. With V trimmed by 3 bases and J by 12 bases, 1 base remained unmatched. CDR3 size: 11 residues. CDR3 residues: CAISDGTGEYF. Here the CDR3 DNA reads TGTGCCATCAGTGACGGGACAGGGGAGTACTTC.

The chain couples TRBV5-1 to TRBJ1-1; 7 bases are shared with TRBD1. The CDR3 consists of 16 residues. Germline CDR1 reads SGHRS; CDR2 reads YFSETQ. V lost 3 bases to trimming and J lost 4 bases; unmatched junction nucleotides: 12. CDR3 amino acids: CASSSRQGGSSTEAFF. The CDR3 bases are TGCGCCAGCAGCTCGCGACAGGGTGGATCGAGCACTGAAGCTTTCTTT.

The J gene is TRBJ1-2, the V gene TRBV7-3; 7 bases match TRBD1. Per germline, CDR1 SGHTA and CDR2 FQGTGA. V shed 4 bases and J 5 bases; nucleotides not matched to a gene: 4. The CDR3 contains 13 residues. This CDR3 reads CASSWDRLYGYTF. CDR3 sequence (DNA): TGTGCCAGCAGCTGGGACAGACTTTATGGCTACACCTTC.

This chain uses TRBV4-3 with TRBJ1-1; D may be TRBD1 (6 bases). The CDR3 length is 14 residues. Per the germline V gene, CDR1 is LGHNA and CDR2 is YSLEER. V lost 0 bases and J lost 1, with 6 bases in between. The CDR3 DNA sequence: TGCGCCAGCAGCCAAGACAGGGGGAACACTGAAGCTTTCTTT. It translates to CASSQDRGNTEAFF.

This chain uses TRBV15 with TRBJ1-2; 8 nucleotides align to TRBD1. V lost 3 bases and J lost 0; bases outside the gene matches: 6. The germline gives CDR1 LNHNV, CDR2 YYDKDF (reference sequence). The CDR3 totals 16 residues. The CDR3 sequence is CATSRDRALSNYGYTF. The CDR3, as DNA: TGTGCCACCAGCAGGGACAGGGCACTTTCTAACTATGGCTACACCTTC.

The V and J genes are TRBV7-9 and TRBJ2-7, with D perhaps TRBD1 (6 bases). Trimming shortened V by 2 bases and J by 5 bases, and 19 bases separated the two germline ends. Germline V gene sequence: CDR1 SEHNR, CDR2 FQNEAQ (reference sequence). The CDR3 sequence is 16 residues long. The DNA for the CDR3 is TGTGCCAGCAGCTTAAGTCTCGGGCTAGCAGGGGACGAGCAGTACTTC. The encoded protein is CASSLSLGLAGDEQYF.

The CDR3 sequence is CAWNGRGYEQYF. CDR3 coding DNA: TGTGCCTGGAACGGCAGGGGCTACGAGCAGTACTTC. The rearrangement links TRBV30 to TRBJ2-7; possibly TRBD1 for D (6 bases). This CDR3 has 12 residues. V dropped 4 bases and J dropped 3 bases, with 10 bases sitting between them. In germline, CDR1 is GTSNPN, CDR2 SVGIG (reference sequence).

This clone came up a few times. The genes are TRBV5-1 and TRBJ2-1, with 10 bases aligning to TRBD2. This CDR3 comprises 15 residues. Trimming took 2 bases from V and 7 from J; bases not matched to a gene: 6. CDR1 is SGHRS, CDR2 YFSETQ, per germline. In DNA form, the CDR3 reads TGCGCCAGCAGCTTTCTAGCGGGAGAGGAAAATGAGCAGTTCTTC. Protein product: CASSFLAGEENEQFF.

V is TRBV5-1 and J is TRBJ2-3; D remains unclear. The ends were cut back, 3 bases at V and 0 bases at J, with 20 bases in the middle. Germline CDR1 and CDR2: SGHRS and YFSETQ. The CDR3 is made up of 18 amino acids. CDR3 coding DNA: TGCGCCAGCAGCTCAACTTATTTCTATGCGCCTAGCACAGATACGCAGTATTTT. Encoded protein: CASSSTYFYAPSTDTQYF.

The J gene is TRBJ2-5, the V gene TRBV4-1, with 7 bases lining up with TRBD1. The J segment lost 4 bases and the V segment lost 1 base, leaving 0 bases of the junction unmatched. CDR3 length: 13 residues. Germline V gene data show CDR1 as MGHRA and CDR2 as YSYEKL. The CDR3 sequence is CASSQGDRETQYF. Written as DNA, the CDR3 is TGCGCCAGCAGCCAAGGGGACAGAGAGACCCAGTACTTC.

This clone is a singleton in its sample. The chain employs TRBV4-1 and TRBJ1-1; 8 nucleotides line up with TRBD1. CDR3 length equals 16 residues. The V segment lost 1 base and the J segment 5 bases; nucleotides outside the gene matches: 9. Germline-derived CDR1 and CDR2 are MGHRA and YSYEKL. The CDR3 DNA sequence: TGCGCCAGCAGCCAAGTTCCCGGACAGGGCATAACTGAAGCTTTCTTT. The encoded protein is CASSQVPGQGITEAFF.

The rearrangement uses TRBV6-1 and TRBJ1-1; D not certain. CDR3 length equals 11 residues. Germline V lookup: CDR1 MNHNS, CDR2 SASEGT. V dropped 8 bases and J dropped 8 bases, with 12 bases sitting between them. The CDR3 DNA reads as TGTGCCAGCTTTACTCTAGCGGAAGCTTTCTTT. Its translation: CASFTLAEAFF.

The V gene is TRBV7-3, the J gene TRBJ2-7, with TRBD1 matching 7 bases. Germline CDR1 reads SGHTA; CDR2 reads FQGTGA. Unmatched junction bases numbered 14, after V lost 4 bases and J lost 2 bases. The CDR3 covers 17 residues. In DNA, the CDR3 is TGTGCCAGCAGCTACCCGGGACAGAACTACTCAGCCTACGAGCAGTACTTC. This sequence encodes CASSYPGQNYSAYEQYF.

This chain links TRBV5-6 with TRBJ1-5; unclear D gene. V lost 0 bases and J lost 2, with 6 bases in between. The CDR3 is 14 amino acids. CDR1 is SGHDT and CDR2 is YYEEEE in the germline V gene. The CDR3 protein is CASSLGAGNQPQHF. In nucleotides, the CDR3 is TGTGCCAGCAGCTTGGGAGCGGGCAATCAGCCCCAGCATTTT.

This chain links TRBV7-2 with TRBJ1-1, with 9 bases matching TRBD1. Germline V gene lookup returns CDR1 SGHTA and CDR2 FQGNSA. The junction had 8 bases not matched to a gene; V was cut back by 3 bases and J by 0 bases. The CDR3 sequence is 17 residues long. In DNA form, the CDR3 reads TGTGCCAGCAGCTTCCCCGGGACAGGGCAGGTGAACACTGAAGCTTTCTTT. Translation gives CASSFPGTGQVNTEAFF.